This TCR beta chain was captured by sequencing in a study of blood T cell repertoires in COVID-19. Study summary: The United States, Italy and Spain supplied acute and convalescent COVID-19 samples. Sources were T cells, B-cell-depleted T cells, or PBMCs; the material itself was cDNA or gDNA.

This clone was seen once. Germline lookup yields CDR1 MNHEY and CDR2 SVGAGI. Germline trimming cut 5 bases from V and 8 bases from J; bases unmatched to any gene: 5. The CDR3 has 12 residues. Original processing notes: From reference gene primer amplification, estimates of nucleated cell counts were derived. Only in-frame clones appear in the TCRdb table, and some are missing; sequencing was by immunoSEQ multiplex PCR. For V, J and clone size, that table is used; D and trimming come from the DNA. Of 150,000 to 180,000 clones listed, roughly 84% are singletons. The sample taken for sequencing was peripheral blood. The receptor was isolated from a woman aged 50 to 65 with acute or convalescent COVID-19. The rearrangement joins TRBV6-5 to TRBJ1-2, with TRBD1 matching 7 bases. CDR3 in amino acids: CASSTTDRGYTF. CDR3 DNA sequence: TGTGCCAGCAGTACTACGGACAGGGGCTACACCTTC.